The 2 T cell receptor beta chains below were found in one sample sequenced in a study of blood T cell repertoires in COVID-19. Only in-frame clones appear in the TCRdb table, and some are missing; sequencing was by immunoSEQ multiplex PCR. The repertoire has more than 300,000 clones, about 90% of them found once; the top ten carry around 6%. The sample consisted of peripheral blood. Receptors originate from a man younger than 30 who had recovered from COVID-19.

This clone appeared once. V is TRBV6-5 and J is TRBJ1-5; D not resolved. Trimming took 5 bases from V and 5 from J, leaving 10 bases between them. This CDR3 comprises 13 residues. Germline values: CDR1 MNHEY, CDR2 SVGAGI. CDR3 DNA: TGTGCCAGCAGTAGTGTGCGATATCAGCCCCAGCATTTT. Translated: CASSSVRYQPQHF.

This clone showed up just once. The chain carries TRBV11-1 and TRBJ1-3; D gene ambiguous. V lost 5 bases and J lost 0, with 8 bases in between. Per germline, CDR1 SGHAT and CDR2 FQDESV (reference sequence). CDR3 length equals 14 residues. Here the CDR3 reads CASSDRGSGNTIYF. CDR3 bases: TGTGCCAGCAGCGACCGAGGCTCTGGAAACACCATATATTTT.